What follows are 15 T cell receptor beta chains derived from one specimen sequenced in a study of shared clonotypes between healthy human individuals. Using immunoSEQ multiplex PCR, the repertoire was profiled, and TCRdb retains in-frame clones only, with some absent. The data hold about 640,000 clones, with 60% to 80% observed a single time. The sample was memory CD4+ T cells sorted from blood. Subset in this sample: CD45RA-negative fraction. The receptor source for this set is a woman aged 25 to 39 in good health.

The V and J genes are TRBV28 and TRBJ1-3; D remains ambiguous. The CDR3 totals 16 residues. V dropped 3 bases and J dropped 0 bases, with 12 bases sitting between them. CDR1 MDHEN and CDR2 SYDVKM come from the germline V gene. CDR3: CASSFRHQSSGNTIYF. The CDR3 nucleotides are TGTGCCAGCAGTTTTCGGCACCAGAGCTCTGGAAACACCATATATTTT.

The CDR3 DNA reads TGTGCCGAACTTGTCCAGGGCCCGGGAGGCGAAAAACTGTTTTTT. Amino acids: CAELVQGPGGEKLFF. The genes are TRBV7-9 and TRBJ1-4, with D maybe TRBD1 (5 bases). V lost 11 bases and J lost 8, with 24 bases in between. Germline CDR1 SEHNR, CDR2 FQNEAQ (reference sequence). The CDR3 length is 15 residues.

The chain combines TRBV7-2 with TRBJ2-1; D possibly corresponds to TRBD2 (6 bases). The CDR3 consists of 15 residues. Germline CDR1 and CDR2: SGHTA and FQGNSA. V was shortened by 7 bases and J by 6 bases, with 19 bases between the two germline ends. The CDR3 reads CASTKYGGNLNEQFF. Here the CDR3 DNA reads TGTGCCAGCACCAAGTACGGCGGGAACCTCAATGAGCAGTTCTTC.

This clone was seen a single time. This chain uses TRBV11-2 with TRBJ2-1, with D unresolved. V was trimmed by 1 base and J by 6 bases, leaving 13 bases between them. Germline CDR1 SGHAT, CDR2 FQNNGV. The CDR3 loop spans 15 amino acids. CDR3 in amino acids: CASSLVALEANEQFF. The CDR3 DNA is TGTGCCAGCAGCTTAGTGGCTCTAGAAGCCAATGAGCAGTTCTTC.

The count of this clone is one. J is TRBJ2-7 and V is TRBV7-8, with a possible D match to TRBD1 (5 bases). The CDR3 loop spans 13 amino acids. Germline lookup yields CDR1 SGHVS and CDR2 FQNEAQ. V lost 5 bases and J lost 3, with 11 bases in between. The CDR3 loop reads CASSRDSDYEQYF. The CDR3 nucleotides are TGTGCCAGCAGCCGAGACAGTGACTACGAGCAGTACTTC.

The V call is TRBV18, the J call TRBJ2-1; D gene unclear. V shed 2 bases and J shed 3 bases, with 11 bases lying between them. Germline V gene sequence: CDR1 KGHSH, CDR2 LQKENI. The CDR3 loop spans 15 amino acids. DNA of the CDR3: TGTGCCAGCTCACCAAGGGCAAATAACTACAATGAGCAGTTCTTC. Translating gives CASSPRANNYNEQFF.

CDR3 nucleotide sequence: TGTGCCAGCAGTCCCCAAGCGGGAGGGCCGCATACGCAGTATTTT. Protein: CASSPQAGGPHTQYF. The chain links TRBV6-5 to TRBJ2-3, with 10 bases fitting TRBD2. J gave up 7 bases and V 5 bases, and 9 bases lay outside the gene matches. This CDR3 is built from 15 residues. Germline V CDR1 and CDR2: MNHEY, SVGAGI.

The chain is built from TRBV12-5 and TRBJ1-1, with D unclear. Trimming removed 7 bases at V and 5 bases at J, with 14 bases between. This CDR3 spans 13 amino acids. Germline V gene lookup returns CDR1 LGHNT and CDR2 FRNRAP. The CDR3 nucleotides read TGTGCTAGTGCTCAAACCCCGTCGACTGAAGCTTTCTTT. Protein: CASAQTPSTEAFF.

This clone was observed a handful of times. V is TRBV28 and J is TRBJ1-1; D ambiguous. With 2 bases removed from V and 8 bases from J, the gap between germline ends came to 15 bases. CDR3 length: 14 amino acids. Looked up from germline, CDR1 is MDHEN and CDR2 is SYDVKM. The CDR3 DNA sequence: TGTGCCAGCAGTTTAACGGGCAGAGGTCTAGAAGCTTTCTTT. Its protein product is CASSLTGRGLEAFF.

The chain recombines TRBV9 with TRBJ2-7; 8 nucleotides agree with TRBD1. This CDR3 is 15 amino acids long. Germline lookup yields CDR1 SGDLS and CDR2 YYNGEE. The trim removed 4 bases at V and 0 bases at J, leaving 6 bases unmatched. The CDR3 nucleotides are TGTGCCAGCAGCCTAGGGACAGGTTCCTCCTACGAGCAGTACTTC. Translated: CASSLGTGSSYEQYF.

The genes are TRBV2 and TRBJ2-3; D perhaps matches TRBD1 (5 bases). The ends were cut back, 8 bases at V and 10 bases at J, with 10 bases in the middle. This CDR3 has 10 residues. In germline, CDR1 is SNHLY, CDR2 FYNNEI. Written as DNA, the CDR3 is TGTGCCAGCGGTAGACAGTCGCAGTATTTT. This sequence encodes CASGRQSQYF.

This clone was counted at least ten times. The V gene is TRBV14, the J gene TRBJ2-1, with 14 bases that match TRBD2. Germline loops: CDR1 SGHDN, CDR2 FVKESK. V lost 1 base, J lost 7 bases, and 9 bases stayed unmatched. The CDR3 has 18 amino acids. The CDR3 DNA follows: TGTGCCAGCAGCCAAGCCGGGACTAGCGGGAGAGCTTTGAATGAGCAGTTCTTC. Its protein is CASSQAGTSGRALNEQFF.

This clone turned up a few times. The gene calls are TRBV2 and TRBJ2-1, with 9 nucleotides matching TRBD1. CDR3 length equals 15 residues. After removal of 8 bases from V and 6 bases from J, the junction contained 11 bases not matched to a gene. The germline V gene has CDR1 SNHLY and CDR2 FYNNEI. This CDR3 is CASGIPGTGFNEQFF. The DNA for the CDR3 is TGTGCCAGCGGAATTCCCGGGACAGGGTTCAATGAGCAGTTCTTC.

Notes on this clone: At one end the junction does not follow the germline gene, possibly because of a read error. The CDR3 nucleotides are TGCCTGTCAGGGACAGAGCTTGCAGACTTC. This codes for CLSGTELADF. V and J are TRBV20-1 and TRBJ2-7; 7 positions match TRBD1. Germline assignment: CDR1 DFQATT and CDR2 SNEGSKA (reference sequence). CDR3 length: 10 residues.

The chain links TRBV11-2 to TRBJ1-3; 7 positions agree with TRBD1. The V gene end was trimmed by 4 bases and the J gene end by 0 bases; junction bases not matched to a gene: 3. This CDR3 has 15 residues. In germline, CDR1 is SGHAT, CDR2 FQNNGV. DNA of the CDR3: TGTGCCAGCAGCTCTCGACAGGGCTCTGGAAACACCATATATTTT. It specifies CASSSRQGSGNTIYF.